This T cell receptor (beta chain) was identified in a study of T cell repertoires in cytomegalovirus infection. This CDR3 contains 16 residues. The V gene's germline CDR1 is DFQATT and CDR2 SNEGSKA (reference sequence). V was clipped by 0 bases and J by 6 bases; unmatched bases: 6. A note on this clonotype: Its antigen is as yet unknown.

TCRdb passed the reads through MiXCR, listing each CDR3 protein once. The sample records some 800,000 distinct CDR3 sequences, 25% to 35% being singletons. The genes are TRBV20-1 and TRBJ1-6, with 9 bases aligning to TRBD1. The sequence derives from a human donor in good health (CMV status not recorded). Some clones in this sample may be carry-over from other donors' samples. This specimen was cultured CD8+ T cells from PBMCs, taken from culture after CMV antigen stimulation. CDR3 sequence (DNA): TGCAGTGCTAGAGATAACAGGGGGCGCGCTAATTCACCCCTCCACTTT. It encodes CSARDNRGRANSPLHF.